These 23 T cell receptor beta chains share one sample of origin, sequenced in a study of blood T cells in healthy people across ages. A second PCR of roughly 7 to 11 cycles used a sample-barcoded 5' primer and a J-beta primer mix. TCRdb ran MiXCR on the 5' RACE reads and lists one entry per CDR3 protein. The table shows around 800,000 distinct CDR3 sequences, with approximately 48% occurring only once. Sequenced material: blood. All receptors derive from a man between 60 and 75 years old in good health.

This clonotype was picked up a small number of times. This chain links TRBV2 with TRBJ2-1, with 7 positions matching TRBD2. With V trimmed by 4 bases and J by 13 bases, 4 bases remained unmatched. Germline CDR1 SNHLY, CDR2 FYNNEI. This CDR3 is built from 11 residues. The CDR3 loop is CASSVAGDQFF. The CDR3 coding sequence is TGTGCCAGCAGTGTTGCGGGGGACCAGTTCTTC.

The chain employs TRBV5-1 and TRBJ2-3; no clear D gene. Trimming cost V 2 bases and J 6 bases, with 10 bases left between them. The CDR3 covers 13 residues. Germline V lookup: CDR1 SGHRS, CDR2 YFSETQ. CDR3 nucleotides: TGCGCCAGCAGCTTCAAGACGGGTGATACGCAGTATTTT. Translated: CASSFKTGDTQYF. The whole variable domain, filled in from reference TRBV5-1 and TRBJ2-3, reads KAGVTQTPRYLIKTRGQQVTLSCSPISGHRSVSWYQQTPGQGLQFLFEYFSETQRNKGNFPGRFSGRQFSNSRSEMNVSTLELGDSALYLCASSFKTGDTQYFGPGTRLTVL.

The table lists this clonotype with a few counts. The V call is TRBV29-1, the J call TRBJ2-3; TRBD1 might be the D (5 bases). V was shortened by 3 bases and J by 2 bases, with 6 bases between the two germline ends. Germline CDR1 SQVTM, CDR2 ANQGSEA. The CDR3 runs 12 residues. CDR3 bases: TGCAGCGTTGAGGACAACACAGATACGCAGTATTTT. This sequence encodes CSVEDNTDTQYF.

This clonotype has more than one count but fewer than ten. Written as DNA, the CDR3 is TGTGCCAGCAGCCTGGAGGTCGGAATCAACACTGAAGCTTTCTTT. This translates into CASSLEVGINTEAFF. The chain is built from TRBV5-4 and TRBJ1-1, with D unclear. The CDR3 spans 15 residues. Trimming stripped 4 bases from V and 2 bases from J, with 15 bases between. The germline V gene encodes CDR1 SGHNT and CDR2 YYREEE (reference sequence).

The CDR3 DNA sequence: TGTGCCAGCAGCTTAACACAGGGGTCTTACAATGAGCAGTACTTC. It specifies CASSLTQGSYNEQYF. The J gene is TRBJ2-1, the V gene TRBV7-9; 7 bases are shared with TRBD1. The end of the DNA aligns better with TRBJ2-7, so the J call may be wrong. Per germline, CDR1 SEHNR and CDR2 FQNEAQ (reference sequence). The CDR3 runs 15 residues.

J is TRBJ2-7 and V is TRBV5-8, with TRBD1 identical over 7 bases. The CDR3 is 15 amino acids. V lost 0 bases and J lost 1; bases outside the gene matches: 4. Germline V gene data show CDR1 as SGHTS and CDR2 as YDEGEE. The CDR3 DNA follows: TGTGCCAGCAGCTTGGAAGGGGGCAAATCCTACGAGCAGTACTTC. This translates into CASSLEGGKSYEQYF.

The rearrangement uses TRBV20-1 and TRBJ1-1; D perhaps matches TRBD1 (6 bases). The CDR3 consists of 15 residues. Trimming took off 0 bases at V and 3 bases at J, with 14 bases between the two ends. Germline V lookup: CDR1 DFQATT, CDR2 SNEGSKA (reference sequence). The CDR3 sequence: CSARDLTGMDTEAFF. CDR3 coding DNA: TGCAGTGCTAGAGATTTAACAGGGATGGACACTGAAGCTTTCTTT.

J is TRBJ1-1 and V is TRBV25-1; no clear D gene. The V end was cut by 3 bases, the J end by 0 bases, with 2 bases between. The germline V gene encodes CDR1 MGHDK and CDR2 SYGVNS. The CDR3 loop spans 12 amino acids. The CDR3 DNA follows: TGTGCCAGCAGTGAGGTGAACACTGAAGCTTTCTTT. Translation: CASSEVNTEAFF.

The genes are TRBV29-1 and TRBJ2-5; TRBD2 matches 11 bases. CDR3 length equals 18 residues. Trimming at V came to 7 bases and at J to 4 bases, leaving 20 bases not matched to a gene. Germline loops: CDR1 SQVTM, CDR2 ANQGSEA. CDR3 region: CSASGTSMTSGVGETQYF. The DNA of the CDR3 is TGCAGCGCCTCCGGGACCTCTATGACTAGCGGGGTTGGAGAGACCCAGTACTTC.

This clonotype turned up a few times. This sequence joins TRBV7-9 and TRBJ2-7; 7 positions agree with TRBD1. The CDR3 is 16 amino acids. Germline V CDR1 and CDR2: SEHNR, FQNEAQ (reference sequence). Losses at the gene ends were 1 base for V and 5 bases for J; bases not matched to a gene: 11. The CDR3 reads CASSLVLKQQGHEQYF. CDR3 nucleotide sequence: TGTGCCAGCAGCTTAGTATTGAAACAACAGGGGCACGAGCAGTACTTC.

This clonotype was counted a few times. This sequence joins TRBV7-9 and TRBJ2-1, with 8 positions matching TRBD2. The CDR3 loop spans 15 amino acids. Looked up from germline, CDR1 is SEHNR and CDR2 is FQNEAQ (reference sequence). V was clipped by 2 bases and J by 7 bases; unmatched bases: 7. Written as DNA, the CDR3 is TGTGCCAGCAGCTTATCGGGGGGGCGCATAAATGAGCAGTTCTTC. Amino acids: CASSLSGGRINEQFF.

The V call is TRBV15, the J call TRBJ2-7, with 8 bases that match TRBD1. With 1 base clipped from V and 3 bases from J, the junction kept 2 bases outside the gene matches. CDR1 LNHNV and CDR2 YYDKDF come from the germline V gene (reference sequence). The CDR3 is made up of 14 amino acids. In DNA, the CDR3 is TGTGCCACCAGCAGAGGCGGACAGGGCTACGAGCAGTACTTC. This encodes CATSRGGQGYEQYF. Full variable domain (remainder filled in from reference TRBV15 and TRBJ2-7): DAMVIQNPRYQVTQFGKPVTLSCSQTLNHNVMYWYQQKSSQAPKLLFHYYDKDFNNEADTPDNFQSRRPNTSFCFLDIRSPGLGDTAMYLCATSRGGQGYEQYFGPGTRLTVT.

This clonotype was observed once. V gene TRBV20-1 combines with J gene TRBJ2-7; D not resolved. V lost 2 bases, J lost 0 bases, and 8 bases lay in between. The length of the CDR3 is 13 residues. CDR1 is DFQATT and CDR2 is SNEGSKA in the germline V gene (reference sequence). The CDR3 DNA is TGCAGTGCTAGATACAGTAGCTCCTACGAGCAGTACTTC. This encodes CSARYSSSYEQYF.

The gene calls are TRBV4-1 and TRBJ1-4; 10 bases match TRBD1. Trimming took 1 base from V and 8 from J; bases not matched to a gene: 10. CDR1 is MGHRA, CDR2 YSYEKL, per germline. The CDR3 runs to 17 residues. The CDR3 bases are TGCGCCAGCAGCCAAGGACAGGGGGCGATGATAGGGGAAAAACTGTTTTTT. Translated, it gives CASSQGQGAMIGEKLFF.

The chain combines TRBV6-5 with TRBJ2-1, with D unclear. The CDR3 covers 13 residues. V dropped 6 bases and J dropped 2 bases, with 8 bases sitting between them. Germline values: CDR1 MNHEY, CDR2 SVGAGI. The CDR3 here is CASRRVAYNEQFF. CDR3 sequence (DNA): TGTGCCAGCAGAAGGGTTGCCTACAATGAGCAGTTCTTC.

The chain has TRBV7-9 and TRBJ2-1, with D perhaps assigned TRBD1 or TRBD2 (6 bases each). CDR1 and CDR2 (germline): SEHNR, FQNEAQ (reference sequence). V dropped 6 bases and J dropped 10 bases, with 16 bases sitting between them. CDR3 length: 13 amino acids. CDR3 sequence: CASRLTDSGEQFF. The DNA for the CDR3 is TGTGCCAGCAGGCTAACGGACAGCGGGGAGCAGTTCTTC.

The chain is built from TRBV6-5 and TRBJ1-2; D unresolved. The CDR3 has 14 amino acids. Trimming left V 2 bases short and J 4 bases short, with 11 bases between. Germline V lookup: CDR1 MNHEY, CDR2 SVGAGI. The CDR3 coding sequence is TGTGCCAGCAGTTACGGGCCCGTAAGCTATGGCTACACCTTC. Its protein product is CASSYGPVSYGYTF.

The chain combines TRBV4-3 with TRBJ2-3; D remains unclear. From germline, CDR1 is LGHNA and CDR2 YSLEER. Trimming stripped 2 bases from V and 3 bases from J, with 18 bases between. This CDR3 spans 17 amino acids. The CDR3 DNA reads TGCGCCAGCAGCCAAAATCTGGCTGCCCACCGGACAGATACGCAGTATTTT. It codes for CASSQNLAAHRTDTQYF.

CDR3 protein: CASSKTRGGGRYEQYF. The CDR3 DNA reads TGTGCCAGCAGCAAAACGAGGGGGGGAGGTCGCTACGAGCAGTACTTC. The genes are TRBV21-1 and TRBJ2-7; TRBD1 was called by the table and not checked on the DNA. TRBV21-1 constitutes a pseudogene. CDR3 length equals 16 residues.

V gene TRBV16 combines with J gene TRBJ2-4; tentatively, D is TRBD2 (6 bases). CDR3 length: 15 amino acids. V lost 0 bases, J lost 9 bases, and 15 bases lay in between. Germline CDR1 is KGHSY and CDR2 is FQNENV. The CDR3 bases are TGTGCCAGCAGCCAATCAGAGGAGGGGCCGGGCATTCAGTACTTC. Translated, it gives CASSQSEEGPGIQYF.

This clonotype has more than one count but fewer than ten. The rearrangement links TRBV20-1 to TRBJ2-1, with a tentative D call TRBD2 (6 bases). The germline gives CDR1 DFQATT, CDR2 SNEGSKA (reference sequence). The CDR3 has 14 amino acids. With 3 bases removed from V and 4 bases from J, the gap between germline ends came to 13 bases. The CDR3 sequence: CSASRDFLYNEQFF. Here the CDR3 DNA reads TGCAGTGCTAGCCGGGACTTCTTATACAATGAGCAGTTCTTC.

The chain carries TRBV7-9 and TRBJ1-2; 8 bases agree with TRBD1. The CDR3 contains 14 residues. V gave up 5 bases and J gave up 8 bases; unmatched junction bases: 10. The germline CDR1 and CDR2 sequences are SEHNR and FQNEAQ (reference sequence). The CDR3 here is CASSPGRGLRGYTF. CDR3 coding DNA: TGTGCCAGCAGCCCCGGCAGGGGGCTTCGGGGCTACACCTTC.

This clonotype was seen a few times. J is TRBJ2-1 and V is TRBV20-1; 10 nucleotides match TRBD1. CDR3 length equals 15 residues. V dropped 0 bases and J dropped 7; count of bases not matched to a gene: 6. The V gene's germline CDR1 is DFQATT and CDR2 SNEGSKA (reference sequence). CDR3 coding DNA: TGCAGTGCTAGAGATCGAGACAGGGGGCCTAATGAGCAGTTCTTC. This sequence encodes CSARDRDRGPNEQFF.